This TCR beta chain was profiled in a study of pediatric ulcerative colitis. Germline V gives CDR1 SGDLS, CDR2 YYNGEE. There are 15 residues in the CDR3. Germline trimming cut 4 bases from V and 8 bases from J; bases unmatched to any gene: 12. Controls had colonoscopy for suspected IBD, with normal endoscopy and no IBD the following year. A word on this clone: Its antigen is still unknown.

The assay was run at survey level. Method: immunoSEQ multiplex PCR; TCRdb's copy keeps in-frame clones and lacks some. The sample records 55,000 to 70,000 clones, about 90% being singletons. Findings and caveats of the study: Substantially fewer templates came from two patients' blood samples.

Sequenced material: blood. The chain has TRBV9 and TRBJ2-1; TRBD1 matches at 7 bases. This clonotype originated in a boy between 10 and 17 years old who was a control in a study of pediatric ulcerative colitis. DNA of the CDR3: TGTGCCAGCAGCCCGCGACAGGGTTTCATCGATGAGCAGTTCTTC. Protein: CASSPRQGFIDEQFF. The whole variable domain, filled in from reference TRBV9 and TRBJ2-1, reads DSGVTQTPKHLITATGQRVTLRCSPRSGDLSVYWYQQSLDQGLQFLIQYYNGEERAKGNILERFSAQQFPDLHSELNLSSLELGDSALYFCASSPRQGFIDEQFFGPGTRLTVL.